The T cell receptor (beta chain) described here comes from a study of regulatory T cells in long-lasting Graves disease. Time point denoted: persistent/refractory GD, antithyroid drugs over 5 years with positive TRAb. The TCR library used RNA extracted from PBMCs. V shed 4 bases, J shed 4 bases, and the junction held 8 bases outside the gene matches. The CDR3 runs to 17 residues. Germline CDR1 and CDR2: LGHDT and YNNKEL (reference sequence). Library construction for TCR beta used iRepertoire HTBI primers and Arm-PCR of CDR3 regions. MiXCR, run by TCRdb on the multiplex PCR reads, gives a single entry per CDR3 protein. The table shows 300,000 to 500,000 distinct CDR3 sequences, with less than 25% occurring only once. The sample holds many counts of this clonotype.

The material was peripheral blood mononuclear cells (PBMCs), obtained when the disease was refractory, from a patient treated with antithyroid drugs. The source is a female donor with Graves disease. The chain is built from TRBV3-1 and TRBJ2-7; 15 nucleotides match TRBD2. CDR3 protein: CASSPEGLAGGFYEQYF. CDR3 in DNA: TGTGCCAGCAGCCCCGAGGGACTAGCGGGAGGATTTTACGAGCAGTACTTC.